This T cell receptor beta chain was identified in a study of cytomegalovirus exposure and HLA in healthy donors. The study, taken as a whole, reports: The majority of TCR sequences were rare, yet some public TCRs appeared in many donors. In vitro work confirmed that a few CMV-associated chains recognize CMV antigens. Cytomegalovirus-associated status was assigned to some 160 TCR beta chains.

Germline-derived CDR1 and CDR2 are LNHNV and YYDKDF (reference sequence). CDR3 length: 17 residues. The V end lost 5 bases, the J end lost 2 bases, and 22 bases lay between the germline ends. Comment on this clone: The antigen is unknown.

Sequencing was performed with immunoSEQ multiplex PCR; in TCRdb, only in-frame clones are kept and a portion is missing. The repertoire consists of 65,000 or so clones, with about 91% occurring once and the leading ten covering over 1%. The sequence was obtained from a woman aged 18-29 years in good health and CMV-seronegative. The chain couples TRBV15 to TRBJ2-7; tentatively, D is TRBD2 (7 bases). Sequenced input: PBMCs. CDR3: CATSGPRKGGSPYEQYF. For the CDR3, the DNA is TGTGCCACCAGCGGGCCGCGGAAGGGGGGGAGCCCCTACGAGCAGTACTTC.